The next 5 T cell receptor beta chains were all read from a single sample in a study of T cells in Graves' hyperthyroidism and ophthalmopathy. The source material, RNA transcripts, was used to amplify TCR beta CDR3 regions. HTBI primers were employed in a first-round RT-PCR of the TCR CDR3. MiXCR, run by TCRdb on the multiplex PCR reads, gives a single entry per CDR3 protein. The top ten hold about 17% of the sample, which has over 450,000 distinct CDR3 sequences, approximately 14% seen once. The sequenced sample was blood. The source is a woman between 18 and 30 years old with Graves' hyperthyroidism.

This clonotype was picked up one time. CDR3: CASRWTSGGGGGDEQFF. The DNA of the CDR3 is TGTGCCAGCCGATGGACTAGCGGGGGGGGGGGGGGTGATGAGCAGTTCTTC. The chain employs TRBV7-3 and TRBJ2-1, with 15 positions matching TRBD2. The junction had 13 bases not matched to a gene; V was cut back by 8 bases and J by 8 bases. The length of the CDR3 is 17 residues. Germline V CDR1 and CDR2: SGHTA, FQGTGA.

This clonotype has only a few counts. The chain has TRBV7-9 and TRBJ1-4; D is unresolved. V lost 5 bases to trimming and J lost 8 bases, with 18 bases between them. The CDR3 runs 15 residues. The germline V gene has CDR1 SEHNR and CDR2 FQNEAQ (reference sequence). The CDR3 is CASSPRSQAREKLFF. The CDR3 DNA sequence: TGTGCCAGCAGCCCCCGCTCGCAGGCGCGCGAAAAACTGTTTTTT.

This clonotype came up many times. In DNA, the CDR3 is TGTGCCAGCAGCTTATACCCCCCGAAATGGAGCTCCTACAATGAGCAGTTCTTC. Translating gives CASSLYPPKWSSYNEQFF. V is TRBV7-8 and J is TRBJ2-1; D is undetermined. Germline V CDR1 and CDR2: SGHVS, FQNEAQ. The CDR3 has 18 amino acids. The V and J ends lost 2 bases and 0 bases respectively, with 17 bases between them.

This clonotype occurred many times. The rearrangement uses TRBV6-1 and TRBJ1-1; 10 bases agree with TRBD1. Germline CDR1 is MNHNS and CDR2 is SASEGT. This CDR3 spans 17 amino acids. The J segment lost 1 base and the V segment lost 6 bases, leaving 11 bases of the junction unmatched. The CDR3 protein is CASRGPDRGIWNTEAFF. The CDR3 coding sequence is TGTGCCAGCAGGGGCCCGGACAGGGGGATTTGGAACACTGAAGCTTTCTTT.

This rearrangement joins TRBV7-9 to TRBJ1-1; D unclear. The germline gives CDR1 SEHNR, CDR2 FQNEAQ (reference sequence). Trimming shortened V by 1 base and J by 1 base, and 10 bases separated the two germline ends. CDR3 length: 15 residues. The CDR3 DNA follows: TGTGCCAGCAGCTTAGGGTTACCGCCGAACACTGAAGCTTTCTTT. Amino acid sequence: CASSLGLPPNTEAFF.